The sequence of this T cell receptor beta chain was determined in a study of breast tumors, draining lymph nodes, adjacent tissues. Study-wide points: Tumor TCR diversity was below lymph nodes but above nontumor tissue. Compared with basal-like, luminal-like tumors shared significantly more repertoire with nontumor tissue. That most tumor T cells come from lymph nodes remained unproven. Most tumor T cells seemingly derive from lymph node, then expand in tumor.

MiXCR, applied by TCRdb to the multiplex PCR reads, yields one record per CDR3 protein. The data contain about 230,000 distinct CDR3 sequences, around 32% of them seen just once; the ten biggest clones take up 1.2% to 1.5%. This clonotype was counted many times. Its antigen is not identified. Axillary draining lymph nodes of breast cancer patients supplied the node samples. Germline CDR1 SGHNT, CDR2 YENEEA. V was cut by 2 bases and J by 2 bases, with 12 bases left in between. The CDR3 sequence is 15 residues long. Sequenced material: axillary lymph node tissue. The clonotype originates from a female donor with breast cancer. Some clones in this sample may be carry-over from other donors' samples. This rearrangement joins TRBV11-3 to TRBJ2-5; TRBD2 is a possible D gene (6 bases). CDR3 in DNA: TGTGCCAGCAGCTTATTGGGGACTGTTCAAGAGACCCAGTACTTC. Encoded protein: CASSLLGTVQETQYF.